This T cell receptor beta chain is drawn from a study of regulatory T cells in long-lasting Graves disease. Regarding time point: persistent/refractory GD, antithyroid drugs over 5 years with positive TRAb. From RNA extracted from PBMCs, the TCR library was made. Building of the TCR beta libraries involved iRepertoire HTBI primers and Arm-PCR of CDR3 regions. TCRdb re-analysed the multiplex PCR reads in MiXCR, keeping a single row per CDR3 protein. The sample carries approximately 400,000 distinct CDR3 sequences, roughly a quarter recorded once. The TCR originated in a female donor with Graves disease. Sequenced material: peripheral blood mononuclear cells (PBMCs), taken when the disease was refractory, from a patient treated with antithyroid drugs.

CDR3 DNA: TGTGCCAGCAGCTTCTCGGGGGCGCAGGAGCAGTACTTC. It specifies CASSFSGAQEQYF. The rearrangement joins TRBV12-3 or TRBV12-4 to TRBJ2-7; TRBD1 or TRBD2 may be the D gene (6 bases each). Trimming removed 6 bases at V and 7 bases at J, with 16 bases between. The length of the CDR3 is 13 residues.